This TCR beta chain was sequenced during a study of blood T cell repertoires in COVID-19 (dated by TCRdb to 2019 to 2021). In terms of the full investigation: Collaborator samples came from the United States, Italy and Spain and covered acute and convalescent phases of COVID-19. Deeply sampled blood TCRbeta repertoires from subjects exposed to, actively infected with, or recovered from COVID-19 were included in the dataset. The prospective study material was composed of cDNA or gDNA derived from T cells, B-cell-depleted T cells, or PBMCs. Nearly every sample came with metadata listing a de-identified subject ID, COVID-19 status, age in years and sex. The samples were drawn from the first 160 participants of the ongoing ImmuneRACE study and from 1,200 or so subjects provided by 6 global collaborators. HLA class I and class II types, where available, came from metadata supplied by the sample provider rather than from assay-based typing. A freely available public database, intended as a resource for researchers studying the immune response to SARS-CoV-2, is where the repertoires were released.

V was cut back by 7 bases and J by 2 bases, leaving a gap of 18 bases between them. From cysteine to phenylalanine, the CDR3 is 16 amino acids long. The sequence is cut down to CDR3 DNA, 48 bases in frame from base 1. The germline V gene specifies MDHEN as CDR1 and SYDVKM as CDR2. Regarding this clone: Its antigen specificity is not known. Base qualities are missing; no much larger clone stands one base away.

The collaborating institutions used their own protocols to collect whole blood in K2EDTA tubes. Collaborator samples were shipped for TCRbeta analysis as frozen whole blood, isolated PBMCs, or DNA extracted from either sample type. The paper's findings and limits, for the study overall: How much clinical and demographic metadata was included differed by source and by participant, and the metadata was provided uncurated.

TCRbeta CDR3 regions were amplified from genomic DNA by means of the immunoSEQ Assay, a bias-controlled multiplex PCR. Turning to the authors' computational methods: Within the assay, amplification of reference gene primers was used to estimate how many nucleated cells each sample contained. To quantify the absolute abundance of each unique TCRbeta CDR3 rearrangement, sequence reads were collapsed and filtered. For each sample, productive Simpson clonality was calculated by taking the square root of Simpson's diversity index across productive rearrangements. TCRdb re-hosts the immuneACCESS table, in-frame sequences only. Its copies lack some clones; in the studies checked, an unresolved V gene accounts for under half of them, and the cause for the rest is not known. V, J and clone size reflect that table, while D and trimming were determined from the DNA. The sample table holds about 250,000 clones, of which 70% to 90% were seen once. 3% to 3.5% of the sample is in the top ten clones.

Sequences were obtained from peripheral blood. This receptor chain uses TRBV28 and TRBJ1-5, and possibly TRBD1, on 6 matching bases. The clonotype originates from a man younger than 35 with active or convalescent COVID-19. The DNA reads TGTGCCAGCACTACAGGGAACCCTCGGGGCAATCAGCCCCAGCATTTT. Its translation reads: CASTTGNPRGNQPQHF.